This entry lists 2 T cell receptor beta chains sequenced from one sample in a study of lymphopenia after photon versus proton radiotherapy. The assay was immunoSEQ multiplex PCR, and TCRdb's table has in-frame clones only and misses some. Of more than 15,000 clones in the sample, about 90% were seen once. The material sequenced was peripheral blood, taken from a patient treated with photon-based radiotherapy. The receptors were sampled from a man in his sixties with pancreatic cancer.

V and J are TRBV9 and TRBJ1-2; D is unresolved. Germline CDR1 reads SGDLS; CDR2 reads YYNGEE. Trimming removed 0 bases from V and 0 bases from J, with 15 bases in between. The CDR3 contains 17 residues. CDR3 in amino acids: CASSVAISSTANYGYTF. CDR3 nucleotide sequence: TGTGCCAGCAGCGTAGCTATCAGCTCCACAGCTAACTATGGCTACACCTTC.

The chain recombines TRBV19 with TRBJ1-1; no firm D call. The CDR3 contains 14 residues. Germline loops: CDR1 LNHDA, CDR2 SQIVND (reference sequence). Trimming removed 8 bases from V and 4 bases from J, with 17 bases in between. The chain's CDR3 is CASHLFGSGTEAFF. The DNA for the CDR3 is TGTGCCAGTCACTTATTCGGGTCAGGCACTGAAGCTTTCTTT.